The 32 T cell receptor beta chains reported below all come from one sample, sequenced in a study of T-cell reconstitution after alpha-beta-depleted transplantation in children. The TCRbeta library was prepared with unique molecular identifiers. TCRdb itself ran the PCR reads through MiXCR, one entry per CDR3 protein. This sample has about 980,000 distinct CDR3 sequences; roughly 31% occur once, and the top ten carry under 30%. The sample here was PBMCs, mostly from graft donor cells, taken 360 days after TCRalphabeta/CD19-depleted stem cell transplant. These receptors came from a boy in the first two years of life who had a stem cell transplant for SCID, so the T cells may come from the graft donor.

The J gene is TRBJ2-6, the V gene TRBV6-5, with TRBD1 as a possible D gene (5 bases). Germline-derived CDR1 and CDR2 are MNHEY and SVGAGI. CDR3 length: 19 residues. Trimming took off 4 bases at V and 0 bases at J, with 19 bases between the two ends. CDR3 DNA sequence: TGTGCCAGCAGTTCCGTTCCAGGGATCCCCCCCTCTGGGGCCAACGTCCTGACTTTC. This gives the protein CASSSVPGIPPSGANVLTF.

V gene TRBV12-3 or TRBV12-4 combines with J gene TRBJ2-3; D is possibly TRBD1 (6 bases). The length of the CDR3 is 14 residues. V was pared by 9 bases and J by 7 bases, with 20 bases between. CDR3 bases: TGTGCCAGTGTCACAGGGAGTGGGTTAAATACGCAGTATTTT. It is translated as CASVTGSGLNTQYF.

This clonotype was observed a few times. The chain recombines TRBV20-1 with TRBJ1-6, with TRBD1 as a possible D gene (6 bases). CDR3 length equals 14 residues. CDR1 and CDR2 (germline): DFQATT, SNEGSKA (reference sequence). V was shortened by 3 bases and J by 2 bases, with 8 bases between the two germline ends. CDR3 residues: CSASTGTYNSPLHF. The CDR3 DNA follows: TGCAGTGCTAGCACAGGGACCTATAATTCACCCCTCCACTTT.

This chain joins TRBV9 and TRBJ2-1; D call uncertain. There are 14 residues in the CDR3. Trimming stripped 0 bases from V and 6 bases from J, with 10 bases between. The germline V gene has CDR1 SGDLS and CDR2 YYNGEE. The CDR3 here is CASSVGELPNEQFF. For the CDR3, the DNA is TGTGCCAGCAGCGTAGGTGAGCTACCCAATGAGCAGTTCTTC. The whole variable domain, filled in from reference TRBV9 and TRBJ2-1, reads DSGVTQTPKHLITATGQRVTLRCSPRSGDLSVYWYQQSLDQGLQFLIQYYNGEERAKGNILERFSAQQFPDLHSELNLSSLELGDSALYFCASSVGELPNEQFFGPGTRLTVL.

J is TRBJ2-3 and V is TRBV6-1; maybe TRBD2 (6 bases). The CDR3 is made up of 14 amino acids. Germline CDR1 and CDR2: MNHNS and SASEGT. Trimming took 8 bases from V and 4 from J, leaving 16 bases between them. The CDR3 region is CASGGWASSDTQYF. The CDR3 DNA sequence: TGTGCCAGCGGGGGGTGGGCTAGCTCAGATACGCAGTATTTT.

The sample holds a few counts of this clonotype. The rearrangement uses TRBV15 and TRBJ2-3; TRBD2 matches at 11 bases. V shed 0 bases, J shed 2 bases, and the junction held 4 bases outside the gene matches. This CDR3 spans 17 amino acids. Germline CDR1 LNHNV, CDR2 YYDKDF (reference sequence). Here the CDR3 DNA reads TGTGCCACCAGCAGAGAAGATAGCGGGGGGGCCACAGATACGCAGTATTTT. Protein product: CATSREDSGGATDTQYF.

The sample holds one count of this clonotype. V usage is TRBV5-1 and J usage is TRBJ2-1, with D possibly being TRBD1 or TRBD2 (5 bases each). CDR1 SGHRS and CDR2 YFSETQ come from the germline V gene. V lost 2 bases, J lost 15 bases, and 21 bases lay in between. The CDR3 is 14 residues long. This CDR3 is CASSLSPGAGPRFF. The CDR3 nucleotides read TGCGCCAGCAGCTTATCCCCCGGGGCAGGGCCGAGGTTCTTC.

Written as DNA, the CDR3 is TGTGCCAGCCAAAGCGGTGGGGGCTACGAGCAGTACTTC. Translation gives CASQSGGGYEQYF. The V and J genes are TRBV28 and TRBJ2-7; D may be TRBD1 or TRBD2 (5 bases each). The CDR3 extends over 13 amino acids. The germline gives CDR1 MDHEN, CDR2 SYDVKM. Trimming cost V 8 bases and J 3 bases, with 14 bases left between them.

This clonotype has more than one count but fewer than ten. This sequence joins TRBV5-6 and TRBJ2-4; D is possibly TRBD2 (6 bases). The germline CDR1 and CDR2 sequences are SGHDT and YYEEEE. CDR3 length equals 12 residues. V dropped 2 bases and J dropped 7 bases, with 7 bases sitting between them. The CDR3: CASSFRENIQYF. For the CDR3, the DNA is TGTGCCAGCAGCTTCCGGGAGAACATTCAGTACTTC. Filled out from reference TRBV5-6 and TRBJ2-4, the complete variable domain reads DAGVTQSPTHLIKTRGQQVTLRCSPKSGHDTVSWYQQALGQGPQFIFQYYEEEERQRGNFPDRFSGHQFPNYSSELNVNALLLGDSALYLCASSFRENIQYFGAGTRLSVL.

The chain carries TRBV12-3 or TRBV12-4 and TRBJ2-1; D remains unclear. V lost 3 bases to trimming and J lost 11 bases, with 8 bases between them. The length of the CDR3 is 11 residues. CDR3 DNA sequence: TGTGCCAGCAGTTTTCAGGTGAAGCAGTTCTTC. Translated, it gives CASSFQVKQFF.

This chain joins TRBV12-3 or TRBV12-4 and TRBJ1-6, with TRBD1 as a possible D gene (5 bases). The CDR3 is 16 amino acids. The ends were cut back, 4 bases at V and 7 bases at J, with 17 bases in the middle. This chain's CDR3 is CASSYGAGGGNSPLHF. CDR3 sequence (DNA): TGTGCCAGCAGTTATGGGGCCGGTGGAGGGAATTCACCCCTCCACTTT.

The chain recombines TRBV5-1 with TRBJ2-2; D is perhaps TRBD2 (6 bases). The CDR3 is made up of 16 amino acids. CDR1 SGHRS and CDR2 YFSETQ come from the germline V gene. Trimming left V 4 bases short and J 1 base short, with 14 bases between. CDR3 amino acids: CASSPRRAGNTGELFF. The CDR3 DNA reads as TGCGCCAGCAGCCCTCGGAGGGCAGGGAACACCGGGGAGCTGTTTTTT.

The rearrangement links TRBV7-8 to TRBJ1-1, with D perhaps matching TRBD1 (5 bases). This CDR3 contains 15 residues. V lost 2 bases, J lost 4 bases, and 14 bases lay in between. Looked up from germline, CDR1 is SGHVS and CDR2 is FQNEAQ. CDR3 DNA sequence: TGTGCCAGCAGCTTACCGGGCAGGGTACCCACTGAAGCTTTCTTT. Translating gives CASSLPGRVPTEAFF.

Only a few counts were recorded for this clonotype. For the CDR3, the DNA is TGTGCCAGCAGACTACGGGACGACTACGAGCAGTACTTC. It codes for CASRLRDDYEQYF. The V call is TRBV6-1, the J call TRBJ2-7; perhaps D is TRBD1 or TRBD2 (5 bases each). Per germline, CDR1 MNHNS and CDR2 SASEGT. V gave up 6 bases and J gave up 3 bases, with 12 bases separating them. The CDR3 consists of 13 residues.

The rearrangement joins TRBV20-1 to TRBJ2-7; no clear D. Deletions cut 6 bases from V and 1 base from J, with 13 bases between. CDR1 and CDR2 from the germline V gene are DFQATT and SNEGSKA (reference sequence). The CDR3 is 13 residues long. For the CDR3, the DNA is TGCAGTGCCCCCCGGGCTCCATCCTACGAGCAGTACTTC. This translates into CSAPRAPSYEQYF.

This clonotype has just a few counts. This CDR3 is CASGLGTSQETQYF. The DNA for the CDR3 is TGTGCTAGTGGTTTGGGGACAAGCCAAGAGACCCAGTACTTC. The chain uses TRBV12-5 and TRBJ2-5, with D possibly TRBD1 on 5 matching bases. V dropped 1 base and J dropped 1 base, with 7 bases sitting between them. The CDR3 extends over 14 amino acids. Germline CDR1 LGHNT, CDR2 FRNRAP.

In its sample, this clonotype was seen a few times. The V call is TRBV20-1, the J call TRBJ2-7; TRBD1 might be the D (6 bases). The CDR3 has 12 amino acids. Germline values: CDR1 DFQATT, CDR2 SNEGSKA (reference sequence). V lost 6 bases to trimming and J lost 3 bases, with 12 bases between them. DNA of the CDR3: TGCAGTGCGAGCGGACAGTTCTACGAGCAGTACTTC. This sequence encodes CSASGQFYEQYF.

This clonotype was seen only a few times. The V and J genes are TRBV6-6 and TRBJ2-4; D possibly corresponds to TRBD1 (6 bases). From germline, CDR1 is MNHNY and CDR2 SVGAGI (reference sequence). The CDR3 is 13 amino acids. The V end lost 7 bases, the J end lost 7 bases, and 14 bases lay between the germline ends. In nucleotides, the CDR3 is TGTGCCAGCACTGAGGACAGCAGGAACATTCAGTACTTC. Its protein product is CASTEDSRNIQYF.

At least ten counts were recorded for this clonotype. The chain has TRBV6-4 and TRBJ2-1; possibly TRBD2 for D (5 bases). The CDR3 has 15 residues. Germline assignment: CDR1 MRHNA and CDR2 SNTAGT. V lost 0 bases and J lost 6, with 12 bases in between. In DNA form, the CDR3 reads TGTGCCAGCAGTGACTCGTTGCTAAGCGGCAATGAGCAGTTCTTC. Residues: CASSDSLLSGNEQFF.

The genes are TRBV12-3 or TRBV12-4 and TRBJ1-5, with 11 bases matching TRBD1. The CDR3 loop spans 15 amino acids. V shed 4 bases, J shed 7 bases, and the junction held 6 bases outside the gene matches. CDR3 in DNA: TGTGCCAGCAGTTCCGCCGGGACAGGGGGACAGCCCCAGCATTTT. It encodes CASSSAGTGGQPQHF.

In this sample, this clonotype turned up a few times. The chain joins TRBV2 to TRBJ2-1; D is undetermined. The CDR3 loop spans 14 amino acids. Germline V gives CDR1 SNHLY, CDR2 FYNNEI. Trimming took 7 bases from V and 7 from J, leaving 17 bases between them. The CDR3 loop is CASTEGGVGNEQFF. DNA of the CDR3: TGTGCCAGCACCGAAGGTGGCGTGGGGAATGAGCAGTTCTTC. The whole variable domain, filled in from reference TRBV2 and TRBJ2-1, reads EPEVTQTPSHQVTQMGQEVILRCVPISNHLYFYWYRQILGQKVEFLVSFYNNEISEKSEIFDDQFSVERPDGSNFTLKIRSTKLEDSAMYFCASTEGGVGNEQFFGPGTRLTVL.

The table lists this clonotype with a few counts. The J gene is TRBJ2-3, the V gene TRBV7-2, with D maybe TRBD1 (5 bases). There are 15 residues in the CDR3. Trimming left V 2 bases short and J 0 bases short, with 9 bases between. Germline V gene data show CDR1 as SGHTA and CDR2 as FQGNSA. CDR3 nucleotides: TGTGCCAGCAGCTTACTGGGGCTGAGCACAGATACGCAGTATTTT. Its protein product is CASSLLGLSTDTQYF.

The chain links TRBV4-2 to TRBJ2-1, with 11 bases lining up with TRBD2. The CDR3 has 17 amino acids. From germline, CDR1 is LGHNA and CDR2 YNFKEQ. After removal of 0 bases from V and 6 bases from J, the junction contained 7 bases not matched to a gene. Here the CDR3 reads CASSQENTGTSGNEQFF. The CDR3, as DNA: TGTGCCAGCAGCCAAGAGAACACCGGGACTAGCGGCAATGAGCAGTTCTTC.

The chain couples TRBV6-5 to TRBJ1-5; TRBD1 is a possible D gene (5 bases). This CDR3 has 16 amino acids. V lost 2 bases and J 2 bases, leaving 13 bases between the germline ends. Germline V lookup: CDR1 MNHEY, CDR2 SVGAGI. In DNA form, the CDR3 reads TGTGCCAGCAGTTACCCCGGACCGGGGGGCAATCAGCCCCAGCATTTT. Amino acid sequence: CASSYPGPGGNQPQHF.

The chain recombines TRBV3-1 with TRBJ2-7, with 7 positions matching TRBD1. This CDR3 contains 15 residues. V shed 2 bases and J 2 bases; nucleotides not matched to a gene: 6. From germline, CDR1 is LGHDT and CDR2 YNNKEL (reference sequence). The CDR3 DNA reads TGTGCCAGCAGCCAATTTAGGGACAGAACCTACGAGCAGTACTTC. It specifies CASSQFRDRTYEQYF.

This clonotype occurred once. This chain connects TRBV6-2 or TRBV6-3 to TRBJ1-2; 7 nucleotides align to TRBD1. CDR1 and CDR2 from the germline V gene are MNHEY and SVGEGT. V lost 5 bases, J lost 8 bases, and 14 bases stayed unmatched. The CDR3 contains 15 residues. The CDR3 DNA follows: TGTGCCAGCAGTCCCACCGCGCCTACAGGGGACGGCTACACCTTC. Translation: CASSPTAPTGDGYTF.

The rearrangement links TRBV5-1 to TRBJ2-5; D ambiguous. CDR1 is SGHRS and CDR2 is YFSETQ in the germline V gene. The V end lost 2 bases, the J end lost 4 bases, and 12 bases lay between the germline ends. The CDR3 is 14 residues long. The CDR3 DNA reads TGCGCCAGCAGCTTACGGTTGGCTCGAGAGACCCAGTACTTC. Protein sequence: CASSLRLARETQYF.

In nucleotides, the CDR3 is TGTGCCAGCAGTGACGAGCTAACCTACAATCAGCCCCAGCATTTT. It is translated as CASSDELTYNQPQHF. The chain couples TRBV12-3 or TRBV12-4 to TRBJ1-5; D not certain. V gave up 5 bases and J gave up 3 bases, with 14 bases separating them. There are 15 residues in the CDR3.

V is TRBV4-1 and J is TRBJ2-7, with TRBD2 identical over 8 bases. The CDR3 contains 15 residues. The V segment lost 1 base and the J segment 5 bases; nucleotides outside the gene matches: 7. The germline V gene encodes CDR1 MGHRA and CDR2 YSYEKL. The CDR3 sequence is CASSQVRTSSHEQYF. The CDR3 DNA sequence: TGCGCCAGCAGCCAAGTTCGGACTAGCAGCCACGAGCAGTACTTC.

There are a few counts of this clonotype. The chain employs TRBV19 and TRBJ2-3; D gene ambiguous. The CDR3 loop spans 14 amino acids. Germline values: CDR1 LNHDA, CDR2 SQIVND (reference sequence). Deletions cut 5 bases from V and 5 bases from J, with 14 bases between. The CDR3 DNA follows: TGTGCCAGTAGTGTAAGGTTTGGGGAAGATACGCAGTATTTT. Its translation: CASSVRFGEDTQYF.

The gene calls are TRBV25-1 and TRBJ2-3; TRBD2 agrees at 7 bases. Germline V gene sequence: CDR1 MGHDK, CDR2 SYGVNS. V lost 1 base to trimming and J lost 10 bases; unmatched junction nucleotides: 5. This CDR3 has 13 amino acids. CDR3 bases: TGTGCCAGCAGTGAATCTGTTGGGGGGGCGCAGTATTTT. Translation gives CASSESVGGAQYF. Supplemented by reference TRBV25-1 and TRBJ2-3, the full variable domain reads EADIYQTPRYLVIGTGKKITLECSQTMGHDKMYWYQQDPGMELHLIHYSYGVNSTEKGDLSSESTVSRIRTEHFPLTLESARPSHTSQYLCASSESVGGAQYFGPGTRLTVL.

This clonotype was counted a few times. The chain has TRBV18 and TRBJ2-1, with D maybe TRBD1 (6 bases). The germline V gene has CDR1 KGHSH and CDR2 LQKENI. The CDR3 contains 15 residues. V lost 6 bases to trimming and J lost 4 bases, with 16 bases between them. The CDR3 is CASSTRDGQYNEQFF. CDR3 DNA sequence: TGTGCCAGCTCGACCCGGGACGGACAGTACAATGAGCAGTTCTTC.